This TCR beta chain was observed in a study of blood T cell repertoires in COVID-19. Trimming removed 3 bases from V and 0 bases from J; junction bases left unmatched: 6. There are 18 residues in the CDR3. Germline V gene data show CDR1 as LNHDA and CDR2 as SQIVND (reference sequence). The method was immunoSEQ multiplex PCR; TCRdb's version includes in-frame clones alone and lacks a portion of them. The repertoire includes roughly 150,000 clones, 79% of them detected once, and 7% to 10% sits in the top ten. Specimen: peripheral blood. The clonotype originates from a woman aged 60-75 years with COVID-19, enrolled during active disease. The V and J genes are TRBV19 and TRBJ2-6, with 9 positions matching TRBD1. The CDR3 sequence is CASSIFRDRDSGANVLTF. The CDR3 DNA reads as TGTGCCAGTAGTATCTTCCGGGACAGGGACTCTGGGGCCAACGTCCTGACTTTC.